These 9 T cell receptor beta chains were sequenced from one sample in a study of blood T cell repertoires in COVID-19. The data were produced by immunoSEQ multiplex PCR, yet TCRdb's version contains in-frame clones alone and is incomplete. The sample consists of tens of thousands of clones, approximately 80% of them appearing once. Material: peripheral blood. The origin of the receptors is a human donor in a cohort sampled during active COVID-19.

The J gene is TRBJ2-3, the V gene TRBV11-2, with TRBD2 matching over 10 bases. This CDR3 has 14 amino acids. V dropped 5 bases and J dropped 11; count of bases not matched to a gene: 10. Germline lookup yields CDR1 SGHAT and CDR2 FQNNGV. For the CDR3, the DNA is TGTGCCAGCAGCGCCGGGACTAGCGCACAGAGGCAGTATTTT. This sequence encodes CASSAGTSAQRQYF.

This clone was seen a few times. The chain uses TRBV10-1 and TRBJ1-3; tentative D call: TRBD1 (5 bases). This CDR3 is 17 amino acids long. The germline CDR1 and CDR2 sequences are WNHNN and SYGVQD (reference sequence). V dropped 0 bases and J dropped 0 bases, with 12 bases sitting between them. The CDR3 loop is CASSESHRTNSGNTIYF. For the CDR3, the DNA is TGCGCCAGCAGTGAGTCTCACAGGACGAACTCTGGAAACACCATATATTTT.

CDR3 in amino acids: CASSPRVSGTNEQFF. In DNA, the CDR3 is TGTGCCAGCTCACCCCGGGTGTCGGGAACCAATGAGCAGTTCTTC. V usage is TRBV18 and J usage is TRBJ2-1, with D possibly matching TRBD2 (5 bases). Per germline, CDR1 KGHSH and CDR2 LQKENI. The V and J ends lost 3 bases and 6 bases respectively, with 15 bases between them. This CDR3 has 15 residues.

The CDR3 coding sequence is TGTGCCAGCGGACGACAGGGTTTATCCAAAAACATTCAGTACTTC. It codes for CASGRQGLSKNIQYF. This rearrangement joins TRBV28 to TRBJ2-4, with 7 bases lining up with TRBD1. Germline V gene lookup returns CDR1 MDHEN and CDR2 SYDVKM. The length of the CDR3 is 15 residues. With V trimmed by 8 bases and J by 2 bases, 9 bases remained unmatched.

This chain connects TRBV5-4 to TRBJ1-1; 9 nucleotides agree with TRBD1. CDR3 length: 13 residues. CDR1 is SGHNT and CDR2 is YYREEE in the germline V gene (reference sequence). The CDR3 protein is CAQQGAADTEAFF. In DNA form, the CDR3 reads TGTGCACAACAGGGGGCGGCGGACACTGAAGCTTTCTTT.

The chain uses TRBV15 and TRBJ2-7; 9 nucleotides agree with TRBD1. This CDR3 is built from 13 residues. The germline gives CDR1 LNHNV, CDR2 YYDKDF (reference sequence). The trim removed 9 bases at V and 0 bases at J, leaving 3 bases unmatched. CDR3 sequence (DNA): TGTGCCACTGCGGGACAGGGCTCCTACGAGCAGTACTTC. It specifies CATAGQGSYEQYF.

V is TRBV7-8 and J is TRBJ2-2; TRBD2 matches 10 bases. With 5 bases clipped from V and 6 bases from J, the junction kept 6 bases outside the gene matches. CDR1 is SGHVS, CDR2 FQNEAQ, per germline. CDR3 size: 15 residues. The CDR3 DNA follows: TGTGCCAGCAGCACCCAGCGGGGGGGGGCCGGGGAGCTGTTTTTT. Its protein product is CASSTQRGGAGELFF.

This sequence joins TRBV7-8 and TRBJ2-1; 14 positions agree with TRBD2. Germline values: CDR1 SGHVS, CDR2 FQNEAQ. The CDR3 runs 15 residues. J was trimmed by 6 bases and V by 5 bases; bases with no gene match: 3. The CDR3 DNA reads TGTGCCAGCAGCAAAGGACTAGCGGGAGGCAATGAGCAGTTCTTC. It codes for CASSKGLAGGNEQFF.

This clone was picked up a small number of times. V gene TRBV2 combines with J gene TRBJ2-7, with D tentatively TRBD1 (6 bases). The ends were cut back, 2 bases at V and 2 bases at J, with 10 bases in the middle. CDR3 length equals 14 residues. Germline V gives CDR1 SNHLY, CDR2 FYNNEI. CDR3 protein: CASSETGQPYEQYF. CDR3 DNA sequence: TGTGCCAGCAGTGAAACTGGACAGCCCTACGAGCAGTACTTC.